Below, 17 T cell receptor beta chains from the same sample are listed, as sequenced in a study of control samples from healthy donors and cancer patients. The table came from immunoSEQ multiplex PCR; TCRdb's copy has only in-frame clones and leaves some out. The sample shows 150,000 or so clones, 85% to 95% of them seen only once. Sequencing input: blood. All receptors derive from a woman aged 60-75 years in good health.

This clone was recorded once. The V call is TRBV10-3, the J call TRBJ1-5, with D maybe TRBD1 (6 bases). The CDR3 runs to 14 residues. CDR1 is ENHRY, CDR2 SYGVKD, per germline. V lost 0 bases and J 5 bases, leaving 8 bases between the germline ends. CDR3 coding DNA: TGTGCCATCAGTGAGTCTAGGGGGGATCAGCCCCAGCATTTT. Protein product: CAISESRGDQPQHF.

V is TRBV5-1 and J is TRBJ2-1; TRBD2 matches at 12 bases. Germline-derived CDR1 and CDR2 are SGHRS and YFSETQ. The CDR3 totals 15 residues. Trimming took 2 bases from V and 10 from J; bases not matched to a gene: 7. CDR3 in DNA: TGCGCCAGCAGCTTCCTAGCGGGGGGGCCGGGGGAGCAGTTCTTC. Translation gives CASSFLAGGPGEQFF.

The chain's CDR3 is CASRRTQDTEAFF. Here the CDR3 DNA reads TGTGCCAGCAGGCGGACCCAGGACACTGAAGCTTTCTTT. This chain connects TRBV5-6 to TRBJ1-1, with unresolved D. In germline, CDR1 is SGHDT, CDR2 YYEEEE. This CDR3 region has 13 residues. V dropped 5 bases and J dropped 3 bases, with 11 bases sitting between them. Full variable domain (missing parts from reference TRBV5-6 and TRBJ1-1): DAGVTQSPTHLIKTRGQQVTLRCSPKSGHDTVSWYQQALGQGPQFIFQYYEEEERQRGNFPDRFSGHQFPNYSSELNVNALLLGDSALYLCASRRTQDTEAFFGQGTRLTVV.

CDR3: CASSPGTSGVKAQYF. CDR3 nucleotide sequence: TGCGCCAGCAGCCCGGGGACTAGCGGGGTGAAAGCCCAGTACTTC. The chain combines TRBV5-1 with TRBJ2-5, with 13 nucleotides matching TRBD2. The J segment lost 9 bases and the V segment lost 4 bases, leaving 9 bases of the junction unmatched. This CDR3 is 15 amino acids long. CDR1 and CDR2 from the germline V gene are SGHRS and YFSETQ. The variable domain in full, completed from reference TRBV5-1 and TRBJ2-5, reads KAGVTQTPRYLIKTRGQQVTLSCSPISGHRSVSWYQQTPGQGLQFLFEYFSETQRNKGNFPGRFSGRQFSNSRSEMNVSTLELGDSALYLCASSPGTSGVKAQYFGPGTRLLVL.

The CDR3 sequence is CASSYSRDRANSPLHF. As DNA, the CDR3 is TGTGCCAGCAGTTATTCCCGGGACAGGGCTAATTCACCCCTCCACTTT. The chain has TRBV6-5 and TRBJ1-6; 9 nucleotides match TRBD1. The junction had 6 bases not matched to a gene; V was cut back by 3 bases and J by 6 bases. The CDR3 runs to 16 residues. CDR1 MNHEY and CDR2 SVGAGI come from the germline V gene.

V and J are TRBV3-1 (or the pseudogene TRBV3-2) and TRBJ2-5, with TRBD2 identical over 10 bases. Per the germline V gene, CDR1 is LGHDT and CDR2 is YNNKEL (reference sequence). The CDR3 runs to 16 residues. J gave up 6 bases and V 0 bases, and 7 bases lay outside the gene matches. The CDR3 here is CASSQDGLAEAKTQYF. CDR3 sequence (DNA): TGTGCCAGCAGCCAAGACGGACTAGCGGAGGCAAAGACCCAGTACTTC.

J is TRBJ2-7 and V is TRBV6-1, with D unclear. The CDR3 runs to 14 residues. V was cut by 1 base and J by 6 bases, with 13 bases left in between. CDR1 and CDR2 (germline): MNHNS, SASEGT. The CDR3 region is CASSEEGLALEQYF. CDR3 nucleotide sequence: TGTGCCAGCAGTGAAGAAGGGTTAGCTCTCGAGCAGTACTTC.

The chain carries TRBV7-2 and TRBJ1-2; 8 bases match TRBD1. The CDR3 is made up of 15 amino acids. CDR1 is SGHTA and CDR2 is FQGNSA in the germline V gene. The V and J ends lost 5 bases and 5 bases, in that order; junction bases with no gene match: 10. This chain's CDR3 is CASSQVGDRGYGYTF. The CDR3 nucleotides are TGTGCCAGCAGCCAAGTGGGTGACAGGGGATATGGCTACACCTTC.

The chain employs TRBV2 and TRBJ1-1, with D possibly matching TRBD1 (6 bases). The CDR3 totals 16 residues. The V end lost 5 bases, the J end lost 1 base, and 17 bases lay between the germline ends. Germline V CDR1 and CDR2: SNHLY, FYNNEI. CDR3 residues: CASSTRPGTRNTEAFF. The CDR3 region has the DNA TGTGCCAGCAGTACTCGCCCCGGGACACGGAACACTGAAGCTTTCTTT.

The genes are TRBV11-2 and TRBJ2-2; D gene ambiguous. Germline CDR1 and CDR2: SGHAT and FQNNGV. V was pared by 5 bases and J by 0 bases, with 10 bases between. CDR3 length equals 15 residues. CDR3 bases: TGTGCCAGCAGCACCATAAACGCGAACACCGGGGAGCTGTTTTTT. It codes for CASSTINANTGELFF.

The chain has TRBV10-1 and TRBJ1-2, with 10 bases identical to TRBD1. The CDR3 is made up of 13 amino acids. Germline lookup yields CDR1 WNHNN and CDR2 SYGVQD (reference sequence). The V segment lost 4 bases and the J segment 7 bases; nucleotides outside the gene matches: 3. The CDR3 spells CASSATGGFGYTF. CDR3 nucleotides: TGCGCCAGCAGTGCGACAGGGGGCTTTGGCTACACCTTC.

This clone was counted once. The chain combines TRBV3-1 (or the pseudogene TRBV3-2) with TRBJ2-4; D may be TRBD2 (6 bases). The CDR3 length is 16 residues. From germline, CDR1 is LGHDT and CDR2 YNNKEL (reference sequence). V gave up 3 bases and J gave up 2 bases, with 14 bases separating them. CDR3 in DNA: TGTGCCAGCAGCCAGGCCTCCCTAGCGCCCAAAAACATTCAGTACTTC. It is translated as CASSQASLAPKNIQYF.

V usage is TRBV11-3 and J usage is TRBJ1-4, with D possibly matching TRBD1 (5 bases). Germline V gene sequence: CDR1 SGHNT, CDR2 YENEEA. There are 16 residues in the CDR3. Trimming shortened V by 0 bases and J by 8 bases, and 16 bases separated the two germline ends. In DNA, the CDR3 is TGTGCCAGCAGCTTAGATTTCGGAAGAGGGGACGAAAAACTGTTTTTT. Its protein product is CASSLDFGRGDEKLFF.

This clone was seen only once. The rearrangement links TRBV6-2 or TRBV6-3 to TRBJ1-1; no definite D call. Germline V lookup: CDR1 MNHEY, CDR2 SVGEGT. Trimming took 2 bases from V and 0 from J, leaving 7 bases between them. There are 14 residues in the CDR3. CDR3 DNA sequence: TGTGCCAGCAGTTACATTAGCATGAACACTGAAGCTTTCTTT. Translated, it gives CASSYISMNTEAFF.

V is TRBV10-1 and J is TRBJ1-5; D might be TRBD1 (5 bases). Germline CDR1 is WNHNN and CDR2 is SYGVQD (reference sequence). V shed 7 bases and J shed 3 bases, with 19 bases lying between them. CDR3 length: 16 residues. Here the CDR3 DNA reads TGCGCCAGCACCTCCCGGATCAGGGAGGCCAATCAGCCCCAGCATTTT. The encoded protein is CASTSRIREANQPQHF.

This chain joins TRBV6-1 and TRBJ2-2, with D possibly being TRBD1 (8 bases). Germline V gene sequence: CDR1 MNHNS, CDR2 SASEGT. Trimming shortened V by 2 bases and J by 5 bases, and 12 bases separated the two germline ends. The CDR3 spans 15 residues. The chain's CDR3 is CASSEYRGGTGELFF. The DNA for the CDR3 is TGTGCCAGCAGTGAATACAGGGGGGGGACCGGGGAGCTGTTTTTT.

The rearrangement links TRBV19 to TRBJ2-3; D call uncertain. CDR1 LNHDA and CDR2 SQIVND come from the germline V gene (reference sequence). Trimming removed 1 base from V and 4 bases from J, with 15 bases in between. This CDR3 spans 16 amino acids. The chain's CDR3 is CASSIGSALTADTQYF. CDR3 nucleotides: TGTGCCAGTAGTATAGGGTCGGCGCTTACTGCAGATACGCAGTATTTT. Combining the CDR3 with reference TRBV19 and TRBJ2-3 gives the whole variable domain DGGITQSPKYLFRKEGQNVTLSCEQNLNHDAMYWYRQDPGQGLRLIYYSQIVNDFQKGDIAEGYSVSREKKESFPLTVTSAQKNPTAFYLCASSIGSALTADTQYFGPGTRLTVL.